This TCR beta chain was documented in a study of early T cells in non-severe SARS-CoV-2 infection. Study overall: Sequencing used unsorted whole-blood bulk RNA, so chains lack pairing.

Tagging with unique molecular identifiers was applied to individual cDNA molecules. TCRdb itself ran the 5' RACE reads through MiXCR, one entry per CDR3 protein. The sample lists 45,000 to 50,000 distinct CDR3 sequences, 6.2% occurring once. This clonotype was observed a handful of times. Its antigen is currently unknown. Study-level results: Database matching using VDJdb favored anti-spike CD8 responses, with private and CD4 specificities left missing.

This sequence was found in an adult who was a healthcare worker with PCR-confirmed SARS-CoV-2 infection or an uninfected control (not recorded which). Material: whole blood, obtained at baseline.

The CDR3, as DNA: TGCGCCAGCAGCCAAGAAGCCAAGCATGGCACAGATACGCAGTATTTT. Amino acid sequence: CASSQEAKHGTDTQYF. The V and J genes are TRBV4-1 and TRBJ2-3, with unresolved D. The CDR3 loop spans 16 amino acids. CDR1 and CDR2 (germline): MGHRA, YSYEKL. Trimming cost V 0 bases and J 1 base, with 11 bases left between them.